Listed below are T cell receptor beta chains from one sample, sequenced in a study of glioma-infiltrating T cells after dendritic cell vaccination. Data came from immunoSEQ multiplex PCR; TCRdb stores just in-frame clones and leaves some out. This sample has 90,000 or so clones, with approximately 75% found just once. The sequencing here drew on blood, taken after dendritic cell vaccination. The receptors originated from a human donor with glioblastoma. Each CDR3 is given with its conserved first and last residue. Fields, in order: J gene, clone size, D gene, V gene, CDR3 protein, CDR3 DNA. The D gene is left open where the match is weak. Part of the rows lack a size; the others show once, few, many or a class for expanded clones.

j_gene: TRBJ2-1; abundance: few; d_gene: NA; v_gene: TRBV6-1; CDR3aa: CASSLIRNEQFF; CDR3nt: TGTGCCAGCAGTCTAATCCGCAATGAGCAGTTCTTC
j_gene: TRBJ2-3; abundance: NA; d_gene: TRBD1; v_gene: TRBV5-6; CDR3aa: CASNSDRGWMRQYF; CDR3nt: TGTGCCAGCAACTCGGACAGGGGGTGGATGAGGCAGTATTTT
j_gene: TRBJ2-1; abundance: NA; d_gene: NA; v_gene: TRBV11-3; CDR3aa: CASRGDRDEQFF; CDR3nt: TGTGCCAGCAGGGGCGATAGAGATGAGCAGTTCTTC
j_gene: TRBJ1-5; abundance: NA; d_gene: NA; v_gene: TRBV5-1; CDR3aa: CASSLMPGENQPQHF; CDR3nt: TGCGCCAGCAGCTTGATGCCAGGTGAGAATCAGCCCCAGCATTTT
j_gene: TRBJ2-1; abundance: NA; d_gene: TRBD2; v_gene: TRBV9; CDR3aa: CASSPGTSGLSYNEQFF; CDR3nt: TGTGCCAGCAGCCCCGGGACTAGCGGGCTTTCCTACAATGAGCAGTTCTTC
j_gene: TRBJ2-3; abundance: NA; d_gene: TRBD2; v_gene: TRBV14; CDR3aa: CASSQLAGKSTDTQYF; CDR3nt: TGTGCCAGCAGCCAACTAGCGGGAAAAAGCACAGATACGCAGTATTTT
j_gene: TRBJ1-4; abundance: few; d_gene: NA; v_gene: TRBV5-1; CDR3aa: CASSLAQGVNEKLFF; CDR3nt: TGCGCCAGCAGCTTGGCACAGGGCGTTAATGAAAAACTGTTTTTT
j_gene: TRBJ1-5; abundance: few; d_gene: NA; v_gene: TRBV10-1; CDR3aa: CASSPSHQPQHF; CDR3nt: TGCGCCAGCAGCCCCAGTCATCAGCCCCAGCATTTT
j_gene: TRBJ2-1; abundance: NA; d_gene: TRBD2; v_gene: TRBV5-1; CDR3aa: CASSWPSGGSYNEQFF; CDR3nt: TGCGCCAGCAGCTGGCCTAGCGGAGGCTCCTACAATGAGCAGTTCTTC
j_gene: TRBJ1-3; abundance: NA; d_gene: NA; v_gene: TRBV4-2; CDR3aa: CASSQAGPTGNTIYF; CDR3nt: TGTGCCAGCAGCCAGGCGGGGCCAACTGGAAACACCATATATTTT
j_gene: TRBJ2-2; abundance: NA; d_gene: TRBD1; v_gene: TRBV6-1; CDR3aa: CASSARTGIAGELFF; CDR3nt: TGTGCCAGCAGTGCTAGGACAGGGATCGCCGGGGAGCTGTTTTTT
j_gene: TRBJ2-5; abundance: NA; d_gene: TRBD2; v_gene: TRBV2; CDR3aa: CASRRKGGTLETQYF; CDR3nt: TGTGCCAGCAGGAGGAAGGGAGGGACCCTAGAGACCCAGTACTTC
j_gene: TRBJ1-1; abundance: NA; d_gene: NA; v_gene: TRBV5-1; CDR3aa: CASSLEQDTEAFF; CDR3nt: TGCGCCAGCAGCTTGGAACAGGACACTGAAGCTTTCTTT
j_gene: TRBJ2-6; abundance: NA; d_gene: TRBD1; v_gene: TRBV5-1; CDR3aa: CASSRTGGAGANVLTF; CDR3nt: TGCGCCAGCAGCAGGACAGGGGGGGCTGGGGCCAACGTCCTGACTTTC
j_gene: TRBJ2-5; abundance: NA; d_gene: NA; v_gene: TRBV6-1; CDR3aa: CASSDFRGQYF; CDR3nt: TGTGCCAGCAGTGATTTCAGGGGCCAGTACTTC
j_gene: TRBJ2-7; abundance: NA; d_gene: NA; v_gene: TRBV19; CDR3aa: CASSIGSGGISYEQYF; CDR3nt: TGTGCCAGTAGTATAGGATCCGGGGGAATATCCTACGAGCAGTACTTC
j_gene: TRBJ1-2; abundance: NA; d_gene: TRBD1; v_gene: TRBV19; CDR3aa: CASSIKTTGPGGYTF; CDR3nt: TGTGCCAGTAGTATCAAAACGACAGGGCCCGGAGGCTACACCTTC
j_gene: TRBJ2-1; abundance: once; d_gene: TRBD2; v_gene: TRBV7-9; CDR3aa: CASSFGTSGGPYNEQFF; CDR3nt: TGTGCCAGCAGCTTCGGGACTAGCGGGGGGCCCTACAATGAGCAGTTCTTC
j_gene: TRBJ2-1; abundance: NA; d_gene: TRBD1; v_gene: TRBV5-1; CDR3aa: CASSLVQGADEQFF; CDR3nt: TGCGCCAGCAGCTTGGTTCAGGGGGCGGATGAGCAGTTCTTC
j_gene: TRBJ1-3; abundance: few; d_gene: NA; v_gene: TRBV19; CDR3aa: CASSTGVPSGNTIYF; CDR3nt: TGTGCCAGTAGTACAGGGGTACCGAGTGGAAACACCATATATTTT
j_gene: TRBJ2-5; abundance: NA; d_gene: NA; v_gene: TRBV5-1; CDR3aa: CASSRNPDGKETQYF; CDR3nt: TGCGCCAGCAGCCGTAACCCAGACGGGAAAGAGACCCAGTACTTC
j_gene: TRBJ1-2; abundance: NA; d_gene: NA; v_gene: TRBV6-1; CDR3aa: CASSDAPGGYGYTF; CDR3nt: TGTGCCAGCAGTGATGCTCCAGGTGGCTATGGCTACACCTTC
j_gene: TRBJ1-2; abundance: few; d_gene: NA; v_gene: TRBV6-6; CDR3aa: CASSYSGAVGYGYTF; CDR3nt: TGTGCCAGCAGTTACTCAGGGGCAGTGGGCTATGGCTACACCTTC
j_gene: TRBJ2-1; abundance: NA; d_gene: TRBD1; v_gene: TRBV7-3; CDR3aa: CASSLDRDKYNEQFF; CDR3nt: TGTGCCAGCAGCCTCGACAGGGACAAGTACAATGAGCAGTTCTTC
j_gene: TRBJ2-7; abundance: NA; d_gene: NA; v_gene: TRBV2; CDR3aa: CASSLQGSYEQYF; CDR3nt: TGTGCCAGCAGTCTTCAGGGGTCCTACGAGCAGTACTTC
j_gene: TRBJ1-2; abundance: NA; d_gene: NA; v_gene: TRBV6-5; CDR3aa: CASRRDSSYGYTF; CDR3nt: TGTGCCAGCAGAAGAGACAGTTCTTATGGCTACACCTTC
j_gene: TRBJ1-5; abundance: NA; d_gene: NA; v_gene: TRBV7-9; CDR3aa: CASSSGRNQPQHF; CDR3nt: TGTGCCAGCAGCTCAGGTCGCAATCAGCCCCAGCATTTT
j_gene: TRBJ2-5; abundance: NA; d_gene: TRBD2; v_gene: TRBV2; CDR3aa: CASSERARGGHETQYF; CDR3nt: TGTGCCAGCAGTGAAAGGGCGCGGGGGGGCCATGAGACCCAGTACTTC
j_gene: TRBJ2-3; abundance: NA; d_gene: NA; v_gene: TRBV9; CDR3aa: CASSPRIAGDTDTQYF; CDR3nt: TGTGCCAGCAGCCCTCGTATAGCTGGAGACACAGATACGCAGTATTTT
j_gene: TRBJ2-3; abundance: NA; d_gene: NA; v_gene: TRBV5-1; CDR3aa: CASSFNSDTQYF; CDR3nt: TGCGCCAGCAGCTTTAACTCAGATACGCAGTATTTT
j_gene: TRBJ2-5; abundance: NA; d_gene: TRBD2; v_gene: TRBV7-2; CDR3aa: CASSFTSGSKETQYF; CDR3nt: TGTGCCAGCAGCTTCACTAGCGGGAGTAAAGAGACCCAGTACTTC
j_gene: TRBJ2-7; abundance: NA; d_gene: NA; v_gene: TRBV14; CDR3aa: CASSRTASYEQYF; CDR3nt: TGTGCCAGCAGCAGGACTGCCTCCTACGAGCAGTACTTC
j_gene: TRBJ1-1; abundance: NA; d_gene: NA; v_gene: TRBV29-1; CDR3aa: CSVDGGGGTEAFF; CDR3nt: TGCAGCGTTGACGGGGGGGGAGGCACTGAAGCTTTCTTT
j_gene: TRBJ2-3; abundance: NA; d_gene: TRBD2; v_gene: TRBV7-2; CDR3aa: CASSLVGAGTSAADTQYF; CDR3nt: TGTGCCAGCAGCTTAGTAGGGGCAGGGACTAGCGCCGCAGATACGCAGTATTTT
j_gene: TRBJ1-5; abundance: NA; d_gene: NA; v_gene: TRBV11-2; CDR3aa: CASSLGGLEPQHF; CDR3nt: TGTGCCAGCAGCTTAGGGGGCCTAGAGCCCCAGCATTTT
j_gene: TRBJ1-5; abundance: NA; d_gene: TRBD1; v_gene: TRBV2; CDR3aa: CASSVTGLTNQPQHF; CDR3nt: TGTGCCAGCAGTGTGACAGGGCTTACTAATCAGCCCCAGCATTTT
j_gene: TRBJ1-6; abundance: NA; d_gene: TRBD1; v_gene: TRBV7-2; CDR3aa: CASSSTGGSSPLHF; CDR3nt: TGTGCCAGCAGCTCGACAGGGGGCTCTTCACCCCTCCACTTT
j_gene: TRBJ1-5; abundance: NA; d_gene: TRBD1; v_gene: TRBV23-1; CDR3aa: CASSPNGQGEPDSNQPQHF; CDR3nt: TGCGCCAGCAGTCCCAACGGACAGGGTGAGCCAGATAGCAATCAGCCCCAGCATTTT
j_gene: TRBJ1-1; abundance: NA; d_gene: NA; v_gene: TRBV10-3; CDR3aa: CAIRPGGTEAFF; CDR3nt: TGTGCCATCAGACCTGGGGGGACTGAAGCTTTCTTT
j_gene: TRBJ1-2; abundance: NA; d_gene: NA; v_gene: TRBV7-2; CDR3aa: CASSLGANYGYTF; CDR3nt: TGTGCCAGCAGCTTAGGAGCTAACTATGGCTACACCTTC
j_gene: TRBJ1-4; abundance: NA; d_gene: NA; v_gene: TRBV5-5; CDR3aa: CASSLAMNEKLFF; CDR3nt: TGTGCCAGCAGCCTGGCTATGAATGAAAAACTGTTTTTT
j_gene: TRBJ2-5; abundance: few; d_gene: TRBD1; v_gene: TRBV5-1; CDR3aa: CASSLIFSRTGGRETQYF; CDR3nt: TGCGCCAGCAGCTTGATCTTTTCTCGGACAGGGGGCCGGGAGACCCAGTACTTC
j_gene: TRBJ1-2; abundance: NA; d_gene: NA; v_gene: TRBV19; CDR3aa: CASTSKGGLGGYTF; CDR3nt: TGTGCCAGTACCTCAAAAGGGGGATTAGGTGGCTACACCTTC
j_gene: TRBJ2-2; abundance: NA; d_gene: NA; v_gene: TRBV7-9; CDR3aa: CASSSWTADTGELFF; CDR3nt: TGTGCCAGCAGCTCATGGACAGCAGACACCGGGGAGCTGTTTTTT
j_gene: TRBJ2-5; abundance: NA; d_gene: NA; v_gene: TRBV6-1; CDR3aa: CASSEGAGRLVETQYF; CDR3nt: TGTGCCAGCAGTGAAGGGGCAGGGCGGCTGGTAGAGACCCAGTACTTC
j_gene: TRBJ1-1; abundance: NA; d_gene: TRBD1; v_gene: TRBV5-4; CDR3aa: CASSLSGGHTEAFF; CDR3nt: TGTGCCAGCAGCTTGTCAGGGGGCCACACTGAAGCTTTCTTT
j_gene: TRBJ2-3; abundance: NA; d_gene: TRBD2; v_gene: TRBV7-9; CDR3aa: CASSTQAGVVDTQYF; CDR3nt: TGTGCCAGCAGCACCCAAGCGGGGGTGGTAGATACGCAGTATTTT